This is a list of T cell receptor beta chains from one sample in a study of type 1 regulatory T cells. Their target antigens are unknown. One entry per CDR3 protein, called by TCRdb with MiXCR from the reads. The sample carries tens of thousands of distinct CDR3 sequences, around 21% recorded once. Sequenced sample: cultured type 1 regulatory T (Tr1) cells, either the whole culture or a sorted fraction (not recorded which). These receptors originate from a human donor in good health. Both conserved end residues are part of each CDR3. Fields, in order: V gene, clone size, J gene, D gene, CDR3 DNA, CDR3 protein. D genes are given only for firm matches. Size tells how often a clone was seen (once, few, many) or the class of an expanded clone, and some rows leave it out.

v_gene: TRBV5-1; abundance: -; j_gene: TRBJ2-1; d_gene: -; CDR3nt: TGCGCCAGCAGCTCCCTAGCGTATAATGAGCAGTTCTTC; CDR3aa: CASSSLAYNEQFF
v_gene: TRBV19; abundance: few; j_gene: TRBJ2-1; d_gene: -; CDR3nt: TGTGCCAGTAGGTCCCGATACAATGAGCAGTTCTTC; CDR3aa: CASRSRYNEQFF
v_gene: TRBV12-3/TRBV12-4; abundance: few; j_gene: TRBJ2-7; d_gene: -; CDR3nt: TGTGCCAGCGGGACCTTTAGCGGTAACTACGAGCAGTACTTC; CDR3aa: CASGTFSGNYEQYF
v_gene: TRBV3-1; abundance: -; j_gene: TRBJ2-5; d_gene: -; CDR3nt: TGTGCCAGCAGCCAAGATACCGAGACCCAGTACTTC; CDR3aa: CASSQDTETQYF
v_gene: TRBV10-3; abundance: -; j_gene: TRBJ2-2; d_gene: TRBD2; CDR3nt: TGTGCCATCAGTGCTAGCGGGAGCAAGTCCGGGGAGCTGTTTTTT; CDR3aa: CAISASGSKSGELFF
v_gene: TRBV5-1; abundance: many; j_gene: TRBJ1-6; d_gene: -; CDR3nt: TGCGCCAGCAGCAAACAGGTTTCAAATTCACCCCTCCACTTT; CDR3aa: CASSKQVSNSPLHF
v_gene: TRBV5-1; abundance: -; j_gene: TRBJ1-1; d_gene: -; CDR3nt: TGCGCCAGCAGCCGACCGGGAGATTACACTGAAGCTTTCTTT; CDR3aa: CASSRPGDYTEAFF
v_gene: TRBV6-2/TRBV6-3; abundance: few; j_gene: TRBJ1-1; d_gene: -; CDR3nt: TGTGCCAGCAGTCGGGGGACCCTGAACACTGAAGCTTTCTTT; CDR3aa: CASSRGTLNTEAFF
v_gene: TRBV20-1; abundance: few; j_gene: TRBJ1-6; d_gene: -; CDR3nt: TGCAGTGCTCGCCGAGGAGGGGGAGATTCACCCCTCCACTTT; CDR3aa: CSARRGGGDSPLHF
v_gene: TRBV5-5; abundance: few; j_gene: TRBJ2-4; d_gene: -; CDR3nt: TGTGCCAGCAGAAACGACTGGGAAAGCATTCAGTACTTC; CDR3aa: CASRNDWESIQYF
v_gene: TRBV3-1; abundance: few; j_gene: TRBJ2-1; d_gene: TRBD2; CDR3nt: TGTGCCAGCAGCCGGGCCGGGACTAGCGGAAATGAGCAGTTCTTC; CDR3aa: CASSRAGTSGNEQFF
v_gene: TRBV6-1; abundance: few; j_gene: TRBJ2-7; d_gene: TRBD1; CDR3nt: TGTGCCAGCAGTGCCACTGCGGACAGGGGTGAGCAGTGCTTC; CDR3aa: CASSATADRGEQCF
v_gene: TRBV5-1; abundance: few; j_gene: TRBJ1-2; d_gene: -; CDR3nt: TGCGCCAGCAGCTTGGGGCCTGCTGGGGACTATGGCTACACCTTC; CDR3aa: CASSLGPAGDYGYTF
v_gene: TRBV29-1; abundance: -; j_gene: TRBJ2-3; d_gene: TRBD2; CDR3nt: TGCAGCTACCGGACTAGCGGGAGAACAGATACGCAGTATTTT; CDR3aa: CSYRTSGRTDTQYF
v_gene: TRBV20-1; abundance: -; j_gene: TRBJ1-2; d_gene: -; CDR3nt: TGCAGTGCTAGAGATACTAACTATGGCTACACCTTC; CDR3aa: CSARDTNYGYTF
v_gene: TRBV30; abundance: -; j_gene: TRBJ1-1; d_gene: -; CDR3nt: TGTGCCTGGAGTAATCCGGGACGGGAAGCTTTCTTT; CDR3aa: CAWSNPGREAFF
v_gene: TRBV20-1; abundance: medium-sized; j_gene: TRBJ1-3; d_gene: -; CDR3nt: TGCAGTGCTACCCCTGGAAGCGGGGCTGGAAACACCATATATTTT; CDR3aa: CSATPGSGAGNTIYF
v_gene: TRBV24-1; abundance: few; j_gene: TRBJ2-5; d_gene: -; CDR3nt: TGTGCCACCAGTGATCGATCCAGGGTTCTGGAGACCCAGTACTTC; CDR3aa: CATSDRSRVLETQYF
v_gene: TRBV9; abundance: few; j_gene: TRBJ2-2; d_gene: TRBD2; CDR3nt: TGTGCCAGCAGCGTACCTAGCGGGACCCACAACGGGGAGCTGTTTTTT; CDR3aa: CASSVPSGTHNGELFF
v_gene: TRBV29-1; abundance: many; j_gene: TRBJ1-1; d_gene: -; CDR3nt: TGCAGCGTTTTTTCCGGGTTGAACACTGAAGCTTTCTTT; CDR3aa: CSVFSGLNTEAFF
v_gene: TRBV18; abundance: few; j_gene: TRBJ2-3; d_gene: -; CDR3nt: TGTGCCAGCCAGGCGACAGCCACAGATACGCAGTATTTT; CDR3aa: CASQATATDTQYF
v_gene: TRBV10-3; abundance: few; j_gene: TRBJ2-5; d_gene: TRBD2; CDR3nt: TGTGCCACGGGACTAGCGGGATTCCAAGAGACCCAGTACTTC; CDR3aa: CATGLAGFQETQYF
v_gene: TRBV25-1; abundance: -; j_gene: TRBJ1-1; d_gene: -; CDR3nt: TGTGCCAGCAGTCCTAGCAGGGAGGGGTCCACTGAAGCTTTCTTT; CDR3aa: CASSPSREGSTEAFF
v_gene: TRBV20-1; abundance: -; j_gene: TRBJ2-2; d_gene: -; CDR3nt: TGCAGTGGACGAGAAGGTGGGAACACCGGGGAGCTGTTTTTT; CDR3aa: CSGREGGNTGELFF
v_gene: TRBV29-1; abundance: -; j_gene: TRBJ2-1; d_gene: -; CDR3nt: TGCAGCGTTGATGAACAGTTCTTC; CDR3aa: CSVDEQFF
v_gene: TRBV19; abundance: -; j_gene: TRBJ2-2; d_gene: TRBD2; CDR3nt: TGTGCCAGTAGCCAGGGACTAGCGGGAGGCGGGGAGCTGTTTTTT; CDR3aa: CASSQGLAGGGELFF
v_gene: TRBV9; abundance: -; j_gene: TRBJ2-3; d_gene: -; CDR3nt: TGTGCCAGCAGCGCCTCCAGGAGGAGGGTCGCAGATACGCAGTATTTT; CDR3aa: CASSASRRRVADTQYF
v_gene: TRBV12-3/TRBV12-4; abundance: few; j_gene: TRBJ1-5; d_gene: -; CDR3nt: TGTGCCAGCAGTTTAACCCTAGCCAATCAGCCCCAGCATTTT; CDR3aa: CASSLTLANQPQHF
v_gene: TRBV19; abundance: few; j_gene: TRBJ2-5; d_gene: -; CDR3nt: TGTGCCAGTAGTATTAGCAGGGATGGGACCCAGTACTTC; CDR3aa: CASSISRDGTQYF
v_gene: TRBV24-1; abundance: few; j_gene: TRBJ2-1; d_gene: TRBD1; CDR3nt: TGTGCCACCAGTGATCCCCTGACAGGGGACGAAGAGCAGTTCTTC; CDR3aa: CATSDPLTGDEEQFF
v_gene: TRBV5-1; abundance: many; j_gene: TRBJ2-1; d_gene: -; CDR3nt: TGCGCCAGCGGACAATTAGCCCCGGGAGATGAGCAGTTCTTC; CDR3aa: CASGQLAPGDEQFF
v_gene: TRBV7-9; abundance: -; j_gene: TRBJ2-5; d_gene: -; CDR3nt: TGTGCCAGCCAGACCGTGGGGCAAGAGACCCAGTACTTC; CDR3aa: CASQTVGQETQYF
v_gene: TRBV5-1; abundance: -; j_gene: TRBJ2-7; d_gene: -; CDR3nt: TGCGCCAGCAGCCCCACTTACAGGGGGGGTTTCTACGAGCAGTACTTC; CDR3aa: CASSPTYRGGFYEQYF
v_gene: TRBV6-1; abundance: -; j_gene: TRBJ2-1; d_gene: -; CDR3nt: TGTGCCAGCAGTGAAGGCCCCTACAATGAGCAGTTCTTC; CDR3aa: CASSEGPYNEQFF
v_gene: TRBV18; abundance: few; j_gene: TRBJ2-7; d_gene: TRBD2; CDR3nt: TGTGCCAGCTCCCAAGGGACTAGTACCTACGAGCAGTACTTC; CDR3aa: CASSQGTSTYEQYF
v_gene: TRBV5-1; abundance: -; j_gene: TRBJ2-3; d_gene: -; CDR3nt: TGCGCCAGCAGCCCCCCCAGCGGTAGCACAGATACGCAGTATTTT; CDR3aa: CASSPPSGSTDTQYF
v_gene: TRBV29-1; abundance: medium-sized; j_gene: TRBJ2-1; d_gene: -; CDR3nt: TGCAGCGTTGAAGCGGCCGAGAGGGAGCAGTTCTTC; CDR3aa: CSVEAAEREQFF
v_gene: TRBV5-1; abundance: -; j_gene: TRBJ2-5; d_gene: TRBD2; CDR3nt: TGCGCCATGGGGACTAGCGGCCAAGAGACCCAGTACTTC; CDR3aa: CAMGTSGQETQYF